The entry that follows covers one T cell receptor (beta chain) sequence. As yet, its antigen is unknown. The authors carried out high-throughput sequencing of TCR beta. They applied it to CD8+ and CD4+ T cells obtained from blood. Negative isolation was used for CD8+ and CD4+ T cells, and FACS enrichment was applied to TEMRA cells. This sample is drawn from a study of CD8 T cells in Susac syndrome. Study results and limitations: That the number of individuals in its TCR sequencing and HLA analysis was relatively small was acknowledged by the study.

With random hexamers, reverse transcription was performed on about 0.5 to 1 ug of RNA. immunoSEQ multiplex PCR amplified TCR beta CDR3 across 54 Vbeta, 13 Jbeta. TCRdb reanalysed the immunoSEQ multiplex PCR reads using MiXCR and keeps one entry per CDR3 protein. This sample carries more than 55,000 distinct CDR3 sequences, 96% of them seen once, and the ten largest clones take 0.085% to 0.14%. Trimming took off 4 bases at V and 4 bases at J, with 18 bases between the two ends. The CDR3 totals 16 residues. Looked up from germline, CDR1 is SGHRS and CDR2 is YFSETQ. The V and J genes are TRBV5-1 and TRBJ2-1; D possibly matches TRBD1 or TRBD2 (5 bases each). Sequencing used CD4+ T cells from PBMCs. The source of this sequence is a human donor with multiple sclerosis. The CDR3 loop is CASSLTIGEGYNEQFF. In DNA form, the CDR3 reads TGCGCCAGCAGCCTGACAATAGGCGAGGGGTACAATGAGCAGTTCTTC.